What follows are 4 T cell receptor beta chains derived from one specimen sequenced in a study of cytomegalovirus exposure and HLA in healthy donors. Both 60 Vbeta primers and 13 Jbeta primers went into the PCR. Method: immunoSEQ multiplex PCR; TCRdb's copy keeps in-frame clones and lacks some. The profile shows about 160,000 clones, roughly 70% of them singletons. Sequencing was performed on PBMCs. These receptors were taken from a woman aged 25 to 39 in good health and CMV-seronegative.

CDR3 DNA sequence: TGTGCCAGCAGTGCGGGCTTCGAGCAGTACTTC. It encodes CASSAGFEQYF. This chain uses TRBV6-5 with TRBJ2-7, with D possibly being TRBD2 (5 bases). V gave up 5 bases and J gave up 6 bases, with 8 bases separating them. Germline CDR1 is MNHEY and CDR2 is SVGAGI. CDR3 length equals 11 residues.

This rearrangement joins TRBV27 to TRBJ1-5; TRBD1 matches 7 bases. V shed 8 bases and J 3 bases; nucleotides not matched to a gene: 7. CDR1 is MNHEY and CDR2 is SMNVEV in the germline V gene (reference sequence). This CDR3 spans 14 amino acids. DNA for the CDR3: TGTGCCAGCCGGACAGGTTCGATCAATCAGCCCCAGCATTTT. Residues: CASRTGSINQPQHF.

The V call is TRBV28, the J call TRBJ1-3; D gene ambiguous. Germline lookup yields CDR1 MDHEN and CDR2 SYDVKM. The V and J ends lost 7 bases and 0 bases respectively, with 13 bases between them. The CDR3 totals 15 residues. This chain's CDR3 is CASKSFGGSGNTIYF. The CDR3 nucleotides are TGTGCCAGCAAAAGTTTCGGCGGCTCTGGAAACACCATATATTTT.

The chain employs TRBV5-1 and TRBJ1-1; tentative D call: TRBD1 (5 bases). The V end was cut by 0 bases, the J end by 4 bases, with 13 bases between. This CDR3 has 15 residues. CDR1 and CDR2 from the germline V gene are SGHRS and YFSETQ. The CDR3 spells CASSLAGGRGTEAFF. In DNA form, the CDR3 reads TGCGCCAGCAGCTTGGCGGGGGGAAGGGGCACTGAAGCTTTCTTT.